This note documents a single TCR beta chain sequence. Its specificity is not known. CDR3 size: 15 residues. Per germline, CDR1 SGHNT and CDR2 YYREEE (reference sequence). The V gene end was trimmed by 3 bases and the J gene end by 2 bases; junction bases not matched to a gene: 7. This sample is drawn from a study of PD-1 blockade in classical Hodgkin lymphoma. Study background: It was nivolumab at 3 mg/kg, given intravenously every 2 weeks, that patients received.

Sequencing used immunoSEQ multiplex PCR; TCRdb keeps in-frame clones, though not all of them. There are some 95,000 clones in the sample; roughly 89% occur only once, and approximately 12% lies in the top ten. Brentuximab vedotin exposure varied, and every patient relapsed after autologous stem cell transplantation. Whole-study results and caveats: Still unresolved is the cause of the repertoire differences, which may be disease activity or prior therapy. Newly diagnosed patients reportedly trailed healthy donors in baseline TCR diversity.

This sequence was found in a human donor with classical Hodgkin lymphoma. The V call is TRBV5-4, the J call TRBJ2-5; 7 bases agree with TRBD1. Sequenced material: peripheral blood mononuclear cells (PBMCs), taken before the second cycle of nivolumab. The CDR3, as DNA: TGTGCCAGCAGCTCCAAAAGACAGGGTCAAGAGACCCAGTACTTC. Translating gives CASSSKRQGQETQYF.